The 18 T cell receptor beta chains below all came from one sample that was sequenced in a study of blood T cell repertoires in COVID-19. Sequenced by immunoSEQ multiplex PCR; TCRdb stores in-frame clones only, minus some. The data show a few hundred thousand clones, 86% seen once. Material: peripheral blood. These receptors were collected from a man aged 55 to 69 with acute or convalescent COVID-19.

This chain joins TRBV7-8 and TRBJ2-7; 11 nucleotides match TRBD1. J was trimmed by 6 bases and V by 5 bases; bases with no gene match: 9. The CDR3 sequence is 15 residues long. CDR1 and CDR2 (germline): SGHVS, FQNEAQ. The CDR3 sequence: CASSRARTGGFEQYF. In nucleotides, the CDR3 is TGTGCCAGCAGCCGTGCCCGGACAGGGGGCTTCGAGCAGTACTTC.

V usage is TRBV11-3 and J usage is TRBJ2-5; TRBD1 matches 9 bases. Germline CDR1 reads SGHNT; CDR2 reads YENEEA. The CDR3 consists of 16 residues. J gave up 5 bases and V 2 bases, and 9 bases lay outside the gene matches. The CDR3 here is CASSLWGTGKVETQYF. CDR3 sequence (DNA): TGTGCCAGCAGCTTATGGGGGACAGGGAAGGTGGAGACCCAGTACTTC.

V is TRBV29-1 and J is TRBJ2-1, with D perhaps TRBD2 (7 bases). Germline CDR1 SQVTM, CDR2 ANQGSEA. The CDR3 consists of 14 residues. Trimming cost V 7 bases and J 11 bases, with 24 bases left between them. The CDR3 protein is CSGGGLGQSPKQFF. DNA of the CDR3: TGCAGCGGGGGGGGTTTAGGACAGTCCCCCAAGCAGTTCTTC.

The V gene is TRBV29-1, the J gene TRBJ2-7; 10 nucleotides line up with TRBD2. After removal of 2 bases from V and 3 bases from J, the junction contained 7 bases not matched to a gene. Per germline, CDR1 SQVTM and CDR2 ANQGSEA. The CDR3 is 15 amino acids. CDR3 in amino acids: CSVERASSGSYEQYF. The DNA of the CDR3 is TGCAGCGTTGAAAGGGCGTCTAGCGGGAGCTACGAGCAGTACTTC.

This chain connects TRBV12-3 or TRBV12-4 to TRBJ1-1; D remains unclear. This CDR3 has 13 amino acids. V was shortened by 2 bases and J by 4 bases, with 8 bases between the two germline ends. The CDR3 sequence: CASSLPGSTEAFF. DNA of the CDR3: TGTGCCAGCAGTTTACCCGGGAGCACTGAAGCTTTCTTT.

This clone was recorded a few times. V gene TRBV4-3 combines with J gene TRBJ2-7; D is possibly TRBD1 (5 bases). This CDR3 comprises 15 residues. CDR1 LGHNA and CDR2 YSLEER come from the germline V gene. V was cut by 0 bases and J by 2 bases, with 11 bases left in between. This CDR3 is CASSQETVKAYEQYF. CDR3 sequence (DNA): TGCGCCAGCAGCCAAGAGACAGTAAAGGCCTACGAGCAGTACTTC.

This clone was seen a handful of times. This rearrangement joins TRBV5-4 to TRBJ1-2, with 7 bases lining up with TRBD1. The CDR3 contains 14 residues. With 5 bases clipped from V and 1 base from J, the junction kept 5 bases outside the gene matches. Looked up from germline, CDR1 is SGHNT and CDR2 is YYREEE (reference sequence). This chain's CDR3 is CASSPGQSNYGYTF. DNA of the CDR3: TGTGCCAGCAGTCCGGGACAGAGTAACTATGGCTACACCTTC.

The V call is TRBV28, the J call TRBJ2-5; D is ambiguous. Trimming cost V 7 bases and J 2 bases, with 17 bases left between them. The germline V gene encodes CDR1 MDHEN and CDR2 SYDVKM. CDR3 size: 15 residues. The CDR3 nucleotides are TGTGCCAGCATGTTTACCCCAGGCTTACAAGAGACCCAGTACTTC. It yields the protein CASMFTPGLQETQYF. Using reference TRBV28 and TRBJ2-5 for the parts outside the CDR3, the full variable domain is DVKVTQSSRYLVKRTGEKVFLECVQDMDHENMFWYRQDPGLGLRLIYFSYDVKMKEKGDIPEGYSVSREKKERFSLILESASTNQTSMYLCASMFTPGLQETQYFGPGTRLLVL.

The count of this clone is one. The rearrangement uses TRBV20-1 and TRBJ2-7, with D possibly being TRBD1 (5 bases). V lost 3 bases to trimming and J lost 0 bases, with 12 bases between them. The CDR3 runs 14 residues. Germline lookup yields CDR1 DFQATT and CDR2 SNEGSKA (reference sequence). The DNA for the CDR3 is TGCAGTGCTAGTAAGGGGCTCCCCTCCTACGAGCAGTACTTC. Its protein product is CSASKGLPSYEQYF.

The chain has TRBV4-2 and TRBJ2-1; TRBD2 aligns across 7 bases. Germline CDR1 and CDR2: LGHNA and YNFKEQ. The CDR3 has 17 amino acids. Trimming took 0 bases from V and 4 from J; bases not matched to a gene: 9. The CDR3 loop is CASSQEIAGGLYNEQFF. CDR3 DNA: TGTGCCAGCAGCCAAGAAATAGCGGGCGGCTTATACAATGAGCAGTTCTTC.

This chain uses TRBV5-1 with TRBJ2-5; 9 bases are a match to TRBD1. This CDR3 region has 16 residues. CDR1 SGHRS and CDR2 YFSETQ come from the germline V gene. Germline trimming cut 3 bases from V and 5 bases from J; bases unmatched to any gene: 11. CDR3 amino acids: CASSYGTGSVVETQYF. CDR3 bases: TGCGCCAGCAGCTACGGGACAGGGTCTGTGGTGGAGACCCAGTACTTC.

The chain recombines TRBV18 with TRBJ2-7; D remains unclear. Trimming left V 5 bases short and J 2 bases short, with 4 bases between. CDR1 is KGHSH and CDR2 is LQKENI in the germline V gene. The CDR3 is 11 residues long. The CDR3 DNA reads as TGTGCCAGCTCAGGGCCCTACGAGCAGTACTTC. Translated: CASSGPYEQYF.

This chain connects TRBV25-1 to TRBJ2-7; TRBD2 aligns across 11 bases. The germline V gene encodes CDR1 MGHDK and CDR2 SYGVNS. The V gene end was trimmed by 3 bases and the J gene end by 8 bases; junction bases not matched to a gene: 6. This CDR3 is 14 amino acids long. The CDR3 coding sequence is TGTGCCAGCAGTGACTCACTAGCGGGAGCTAAGCAGTACTTC. Its protein product is CASSDSLAGAKQYF.

This chain joins TRBV5-5 and TRBJ1-6; D might be TRBD1 (5 bases). The germline gives CDR1 SGHKS, CDR2 YYEKEE (reference sequence). The V and J ends lost 3 bases and 9 bases respectively, with 13 bases between them. The CDR3 covers 14 residues. The CDR3, as DNA: TGTGCCAGCAGCTGGGACTCCTACACTTCACCCCTCCACTTT. The encoded protein is CASSWDSYTSPLHF. Full variable domain (outside the CDR3, taken from reference TRBV5-5 and TRBJ1-6): DAGVTQSPTHLIKTRGQQVTLRCSPISGHKSVSWYQQVLGQGPQFIFQYYEKEERGRGNFPDRFSARQFPNYSSELNVNALLLGDSALYLCASSWDSYTSPLHFGNGTRLTVT.

The chain carries TRBV25-1 and TRBJ1-4; TRBD1 is a possible D gene (6 bases). The CDR3 sequence is 15 residues long. Trimming removed 3 bases at V and 2 bases at J, with 10 bases between. Germline V CDR1 and CDR2: MGHDK, SYGVNS. CDR3 DNA: TGTGCCAGCAGTGACACAGGGCCCACTAATGAAAAACTGTTTTTT. This sequence encodes CASSDTGPTNEKLFF.

The chain is built from TRBV2 and TRBJ2-7; D gene ambiguous. The CDR3 is 13 amino acids. V dropped 6 bases and J dropped 2 bases, with 11 bases sitting between them. From germline, CDR1 is SNHLY and CDR2 FYNNEI. The CDR3 spells CASRRESTYEQYF. The CDR3 DNA reads TGTGCCAGCAGAAGAGAGAGCACCTACGAGCAGTACTTC.

V gene TRBV28 combines with J gene TRBJ2-1, with 9 bases that match TRBD2. The CDR3 is 17 residues long. With 4 bases clipped from V and 4 bases from J, the junction kept 11 bases outside the gene matches. Germline values: CDR1 MDHEN, CDR2 SYDVKM. CDR3 nucleotides: TGTGCCAGCAGTTCCCCGTTTAGCGGGAGCCCATACAATGAGCAGTTCTTC. Its translation is CASSSPFSGSPYNEQFF. Full variable domain (rest looked up from reference TRBV28 and TRBJ2-1): DVKVTQSSRYLVKRTGEKVFLECVQDMDHENMFWYRQDPGLGLRLIYFSYDVKMKEKGDIPEGYSVSREKKERFSLILESASTNQTSMYLCASSSPFSGSPYNEQFFGPGTRLTVL.

A single count supports this clone. At one end the junction does not follow the germline gene, possibly because of a read error. The gene calls are TRBV7-7 and TRBJ2-3, with 14 bases that match TRBD2. Germline assignment: CDR1 SSHAT and CDR2 FNYEAQ (reference sequence). This CDR3 is built from 16 residues. This CDR3 is CASSQGLAGVADTQYF. The CDR3 nucleotides read TGTGCTAGCAGCCAGGGACTAGCGGGAGTTGCAGATACGCAGTATTTT.